This T cell receptor beta chain was profiled in a study of OX40 agonist ivuxolimab in advanced cancers. Study summary: Earlier anti-PD-1, anti-PD-L1 or anti-CTLA-4 therapy was permitted; around 40% had received some. Broader study findings: Expanded clones belonging to CD8+ T cells outnumbered, on average, those of CD4+.

The V gene lost 4 bases and the J gene lost 1 base, with 8 bases spanning the gap. CDR3 length equals 14 residues. In germline, CDR1 is SEHNR, CDR2 FQNEAQ (reference sequence). In regard to this clone: What it recognizes is unknown.

Using immunoSEQ multiplex PCR, the repertoire was profiled, and TCRdb retains in-frame clones only, with some absent. The profile covers about 64,000 clones, with 80% to 90% appearing a single time and around 15% taken by the ten largest. Individuals having autoimmune disease history or systemic immunosuppression were not enrolled. This clonotype originated in an adult with an advanced solid tumor such as melanoma, head and neck, liver or kidney cancer. V usage is TRBV7-9 and J usage is TRBJ1-3; possibly TRBD1 for D (6 bases). The source was CD4+ or CD8+ T cells sorted from blood, collected in a trial of the OX40 agonist ivuxolimab. This CDR3 reads CASSSRGSGNTIYF. CDR3 nucleotides: TGTGCCAGCAGCTCCAGGGGATCTGGAAACACCATATATTTT.